This TCR beta chain was found in a study of early T cells in non-severe SARS-CoV-2 infection. TCRdb ran MiXCR on the 5' RACE reads and lists one entry per CDR3 protein. The data show roughly 43,000 distinct CDR3 sequences, roughly 5.4% seen once. This clonotype was detected many times. CDR3 size: 12 residues. Germline CDR1 reads LGHNA; CDR2 reads YNFKEQ. Trimming removed 1 base at V and 6 bases at J, with 4 bases between. Sequenced material: whole blood, taken at baseline. The receptor comes from an adult who was a healthcare worker with PCR-confirmed SARS-CoV-2 infection or an uninfected control (not recorded which). The gene calls are TRBV4-2 and TRBJ2-1; D unresolved. The DNA of the CDR3 is TGTGCCAGCAGCCAAGGAAGCAATGAGCAGTTCTTC. Protein: CASSQGSNEQFF.